This T cell receptor (beta chain) is drawn from a study of blood T cells in healthy people across ages. Regarding the study as a whole: The authors considered diversity estimates from one million T cells to be underestimates. Long-lived donors carried more naive CD4+ cells and greater diversity than aged donors.

To note about this clonotype: Its antigen remains unknown.

With a J-beta primer mix and a sample-barcoded 5' primer, a second PCR ran about 7 to 12 cycles. From the 5' RACE reads, TCRdb called clonotypes with MiXCR, one entry per CDR3 protein. Of about 970,000 distinct CDR3 sequences listed, about 51% are singletons. In germline, CDR1 is DFQATT, CDR2 SNEGSKA (reference sequence). V was pared by 0 bases and J by 4 bases, with 7 bases between. The CDR3 has 12 amino acids. Sequences were obtained from blood. The receptor was isolated from an older woman in good health. The rearrangement joins TRBV20-1 to TRBJ2-7; D gene unclear. The CDR3 here is CSARDQGYEQYF. The CDR3 nucleotides read TGCAGTGCTAGAGATCAAGGGTACGAGCAGTACTTC.